The sequence of this TCR beta chain was determined in a study of blood T cells in healthy people across ages (dated by TCRdb to between 2015 and 2017). In the study overall: In model experiments, roughly one uniquely barcoded TCR beta cDNA molecule per two T cells was captured by template switching. Age-related changes in TCR beta repertoire diversity were measured in the study by deep sequencing normalized with unique cDNA molecular identifiers. The donors were split into four age groups: young (average about 16 years), middle-aged (roughly 39), aged (around 67) and long-lived (more than 80). To avoid experimental bias, donors of different ages were distributed randomly across sequencing lanes. The study analyzed two additional independent replicas of 1 million unique cDNA reads from the same blood draw for two donors, one aged 18 to 30 and one aged 80 or older.

Library prep was done by 5' RACE. Instrument on record: Illumina HiSeq 2500. A second PCR of about 7 to 12 cycles was run with a J-beta primer mix and a sample-barcoded 5' primer. A template-switch 5' adaptor carrying 12 random nucleotides introduced a unique molecular identifier onto each TCR beta cDNA molecule. Each sample yielded at least 2.5 million CDR3-containing paired-end reads. First-strand cDNA was synthesized from all RNA with the Mint cDNA synthesis kit, primed by a TRBC-specific oligonucleotide. Following uracil-DNA glycosylase treatment, a first 18-cycle PCR with universal primers M1SS and BC2_uni_R was performed on all cDNA. The study's processing was this. Each sample was normalized by randomly selecting 1 million high-quality reads, each carrying a distinct molecular identifier. Reads sharing molecular identifiers were discarded rather than binned into consensus sequences. CDR3 identification, clonotype clustering and error correction used MiTCR with a Q25 quality threshold and the strictest error-elimination algorithm. A nonparametric unseen species model with Euler transformation was used to estimate lower-bound total TCR beta diversity. The public reads were reanalyzed by TCRdb: fastp trimming at Q25, MiXCR alignment, in-frame beta chains only. Every CDR3 protein is listed once, alongside the most common genes and DNA of its rows. Clone size and V and J calls follow TCRdb, not the original study. The sample includes over 1,500,000 distinct CDR3 sequences, with 49% observed a single time. The ten largest clones capture less than 2.5% of the sample.

A word on this clonotype: The antigen it recognizes is unknown. No base-level quality is on record; no much larger clone is a single base apart.

Beyond this particular receptor, the publication reports: The long-lived group showed more naive CD4+ T cells, fewer expanded clones and increased TCR diversity than the aged group, suggesting age selection. The percentage of naive T cells measured by flow cytometry correlated strongly with observed TCR beta diversity. As age increased, observed TCR beta diversity per million T cells dropped in a roughly linear way, and a significant reduction was already evident by age 40. Estimates of total diversity based on one million sequenced T cells were regarded as lower bounds and as underestimates. The CMV infection status of donors was not known, potentially confounding age-related changes in expanded clonotypes. Since profiling was done on bulk unsorted PBMCs, naive and antigen-experienced compartments could not be conclusively compared.

Systemically healthy Caucasian individuals from Russia, 39 in total and aged about 6 to 100 years, were included as donors. About 9.6 milliliters of peripheral blood were collected from each donor into EDTA-treated Vacutainer tubes. Ficoll-Paque density-gradient centrifugation was used to isolate PBMCs, with at least 6.5 million per sample. Total RNA was extracted from PBMCs with Trizol reagent, with at least 6 micrograms obtained per sample. Naive CD45RAhigh/CD27high T cell percentages were measured by flow cytometry on a PBMC aliquot from every donor. The receptor was isolated from a woman between 40 and 55 years old in good health. Material: blood.

This receptor carries the CDR3 CASSLLRTVGPMGATQYF. The DNA sequence is TGTGCCAGCAGCTTACTTCGTACGGTCGGCCCAATGGGTGCGACCCAGTACTTC. The V and J genes are TRBV7-6 and TRBJ2-5; the D gene identity is not certain. From its cysteine to its phenylalanine, the CDR3 spans 18 amino acids. Only the CDR3 region is kept as DNA, spanning 54 bases read in frame from base 1. The CDR1 and CDR2 encoded by the germline V gene are SGHVS and FNYEAQ. V is reduced by 2 bases and J by 7 bases, leaving a spacing of 26 bases between them.